This TCR beta chain was sequenced during a study of cytomegalovirus exposure and HLA in healthy donors (dated 2017 in TCRdb). Regarding the research as a whole: According to a later analysis, the roughly 120 validation repertoires were produced on the same platform as the approximately 610 repertoires of the first cohort. The study aimed to test whether signatures of past pathogen exposure could be identified by cataloging public T cell receptors. In addition to the first cohort of 666 subjects, a separate validation cohort of some 120 different subjects was used. To predict cytomegalovirus infection status, the study combined high-throughput TCR immunosequencing, statistical association of individual TCRs with disease status, and machine learning. The investigation overall reported the following: The classifier was reported to diagnose cytomegalovirus status with high specificity and sensitivity in both the original cohort and the validation cohort. In a later analysis, TCRs clustered in the first cohort were found to also tend to co-occur in the roughly 130 validation repertoires, with approximately 95% of cluster scores above 0. It was suggested by the authors that the approach could potentially be generalized to other disease states and immunological phenotypes. In vitro tests confirmed that three of the cytomegalovirus-associated TCR beta chains recognize cytomegalovirus antigens. The validation cohort had no HLA typing available for a later analysis, so co-occurrence within that cohort was assessed over all 130 or so repertoires. In the study, some 180 TCR beta chains were listed as associated with cytomegalovirus. While some public TCRs were present in many individuals, most TCR sequences turned up only very rarely across donors.

From cysteine to phenylalanine, the CDR3 is 15 amino acids long. CDR3 DNA is the only sequence kept; it has 45 bases, read in frame from the first base. V is pruned by 5 bases and J by 12 bases, leaving 11 bases of the junction without a gene match. For CDR1 and CDR2, the germline V gene lists SGHRS and YFSETQ. With regard to this clone: Its recognized antigen is unknown. Base qualities are missing; no much larger clone stands one base away.

The library was generated by the immunoSEQ multiplex PCR assay. The study's own analysis went as follows. A statistical classification framework was developed to diagnose cytomegalovirus status using the catalog of TCR beta chain sequences. This immuneACCESS table, as held by TCRdb, lists in-frame sequences with V and J called but not all clones. Of the missing ones, under half trace to an unresolved V gene in checked studies; the others have no known cause. That table supplies the V and J calls and clone size; D and trimming were determined from the DNA. The sample table records about 70,000 clones; 92% of these occur just once. About 5.7% of the sample is held by the ten biggest clonotypes. Separate from the approximately 690-subject first cohort, the validation cohort of roughly 120 subjects was the group to which the donors belonged.

Sequenced: PBMCs. The TCR sequence derives from a young man in good health and CMV-seropositive. This sequence uses TRBV5-1 and TRBJ2-1, with 13 bases in between that match TRBD2. The CDR3 has the sequence CASREEGLAGSAQFF. The nucleotides are TGCGCCAGCAGGGAGGAGGGACTAGCGGGATCTGCGCAGTTCTTC. The full variable domain, with segments outside the CDR3 supplied by the reference TRBV5-1 and TRBJ2-1 proteins, appears as KAGVTQTPRYLIKTRGQQVTLSCSPISGHRSVSWYQQTPGQGLQFLFEYFSETQRNKGNFPGRFSGRQFSNSRSEMNVSTLELGDSALYLCASREEGLAGSAQFFGPGTRLTVL.